Sequencing of this T cell receptor beta chain was carried out in a study of cytomegalovirus exposure and HLA in healthy donors. Points from the study as a whole: It was confirmed in vitro that a few of the CMV-associated chains were specific for CMV antigens. Relative to the approximately 680-donor mean, N-insertions were reportedly fewer in an Asian-associated ancestry cluster in a later analysis.

CDR1 is SGHRS, CDR2 YFSETQ, per germline. V was trimmed by 0 bases and J by 5 bases, leaving 4 bases between them. The CDR3 sequence is 12 residues long. Of note for this clone: Its target is not known.

Though probably carrying unrecorded immune exposures, donors were nominally healthy at sampling. 13 Jbeta primers and 60 Vbeta primers were used for the PCR. The repertoire was sequenced with immunoSEQ multiplex PCR; TCRdb's copy has only in-frame clones and lacks some. The repertoire consists of approximately 150,000 clones, with 81% occurring once and the leading ten covering approximately 1.3%. This rearrangement joins TRBV5-1 to TRBJ2-3; D gene unclear. Sequenced sample: PBMCs. The sequence was collected from a man aged 45-65 years in good health and CMV-seropositive. The CDR3, as DNA: TGCGCCAGCAGCTTGGAACTAGATACGCAGTATTTT. Translation: CASSLELDTQYF.